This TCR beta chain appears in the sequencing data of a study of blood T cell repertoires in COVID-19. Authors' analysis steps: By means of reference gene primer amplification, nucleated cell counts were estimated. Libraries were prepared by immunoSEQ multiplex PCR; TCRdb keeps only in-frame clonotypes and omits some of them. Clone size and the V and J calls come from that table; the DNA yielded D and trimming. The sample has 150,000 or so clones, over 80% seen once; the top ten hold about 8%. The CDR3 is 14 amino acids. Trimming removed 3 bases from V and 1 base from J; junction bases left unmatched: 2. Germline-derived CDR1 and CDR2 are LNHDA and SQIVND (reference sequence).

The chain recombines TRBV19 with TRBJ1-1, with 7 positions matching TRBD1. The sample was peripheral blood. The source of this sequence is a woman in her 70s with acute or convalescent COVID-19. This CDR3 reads CASSIGTANTEAFF. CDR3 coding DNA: TGTGCCAGTAGTATCGGGACAGCGAACACTGAAGCTTTCTTT. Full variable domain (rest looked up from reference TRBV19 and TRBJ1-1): DGGITQSPKYLFRKEGQNVTLSCEQNLNHDAMYWYRQDPGQGLRLIYYSQIVNDFQKGDIAEGYSVSREKKESFPLTVTSAQKNPTAFYLCASSIGTANTEAFFGQGTRLTVV.